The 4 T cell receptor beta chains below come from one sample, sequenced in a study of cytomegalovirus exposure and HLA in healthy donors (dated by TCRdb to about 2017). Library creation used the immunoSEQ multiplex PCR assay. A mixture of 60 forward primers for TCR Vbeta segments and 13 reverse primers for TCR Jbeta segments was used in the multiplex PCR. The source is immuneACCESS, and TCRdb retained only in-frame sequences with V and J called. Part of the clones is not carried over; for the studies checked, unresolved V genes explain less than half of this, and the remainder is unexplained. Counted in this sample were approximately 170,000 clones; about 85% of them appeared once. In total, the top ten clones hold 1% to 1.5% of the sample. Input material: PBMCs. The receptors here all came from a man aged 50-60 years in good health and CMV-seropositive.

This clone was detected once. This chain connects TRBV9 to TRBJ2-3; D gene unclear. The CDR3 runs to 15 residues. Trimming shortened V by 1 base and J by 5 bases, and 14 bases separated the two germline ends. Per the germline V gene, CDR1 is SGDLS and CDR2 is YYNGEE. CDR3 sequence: CASSVHQTLQDTQYF. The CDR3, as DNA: TGTGCCAGCAGCGTACATCAGACATTACAAGATACGCAGTATTTT.

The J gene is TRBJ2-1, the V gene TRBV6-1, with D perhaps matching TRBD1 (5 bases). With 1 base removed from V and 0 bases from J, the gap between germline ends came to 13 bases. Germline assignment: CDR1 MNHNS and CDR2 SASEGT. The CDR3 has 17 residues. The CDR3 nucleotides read TGTGCCAGCAGTGAAGGCTGGGGCCGGAGCTCCTACAATGAGCAGTTCTTC. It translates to CASSEGWGRSSYNEQFF.

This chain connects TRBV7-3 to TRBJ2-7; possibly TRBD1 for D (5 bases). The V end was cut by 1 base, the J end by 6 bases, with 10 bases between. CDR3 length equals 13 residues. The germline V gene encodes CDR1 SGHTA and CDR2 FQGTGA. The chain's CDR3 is CASSLSGASEQYF. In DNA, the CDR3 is TGTGCCAGCAGCTTAAGTGGGGCTTCCGAGCAGTACTTC.

The CDR3: CASSVGPSLREQYF. The CDR3 nucleotides read TGTGCCAGCAGCGTCGGCCCCAGCCTGAGGGAGCAGTACTTC. V is TRBV11-3 and J is TRBJ2-7; D not certain. Trimming pared 5 bases from V and 7 bases from J, leaving 18 bases between. There are 14 residues in the CDR3. From germline, CDR1 is SGHNT and CDR2 YENEEA.